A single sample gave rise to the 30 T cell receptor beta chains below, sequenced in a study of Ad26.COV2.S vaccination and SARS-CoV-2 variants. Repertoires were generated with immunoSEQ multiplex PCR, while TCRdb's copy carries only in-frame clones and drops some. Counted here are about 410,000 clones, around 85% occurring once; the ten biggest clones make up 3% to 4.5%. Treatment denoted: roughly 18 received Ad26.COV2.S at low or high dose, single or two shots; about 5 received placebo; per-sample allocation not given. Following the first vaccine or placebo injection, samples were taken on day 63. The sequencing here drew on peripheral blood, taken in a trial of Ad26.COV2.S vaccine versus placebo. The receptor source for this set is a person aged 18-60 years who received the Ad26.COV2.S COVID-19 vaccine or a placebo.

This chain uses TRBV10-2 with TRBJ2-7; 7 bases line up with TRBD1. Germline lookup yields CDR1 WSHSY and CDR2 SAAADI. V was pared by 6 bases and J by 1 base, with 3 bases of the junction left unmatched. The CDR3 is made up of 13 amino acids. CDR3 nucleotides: TGCGCCAGCAGGGACAGGTCTTCCTACGAGCAGTACTTC. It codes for CASRDRSSYEQYF.

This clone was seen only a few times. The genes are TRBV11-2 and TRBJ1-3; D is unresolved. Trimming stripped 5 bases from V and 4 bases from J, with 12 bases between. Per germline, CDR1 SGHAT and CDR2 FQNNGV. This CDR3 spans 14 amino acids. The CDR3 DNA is TGTGCCAGCAGCCTCCTCGGGTGGGGAAACACCATATATTTT. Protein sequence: CASSLLGWGNTIYF.

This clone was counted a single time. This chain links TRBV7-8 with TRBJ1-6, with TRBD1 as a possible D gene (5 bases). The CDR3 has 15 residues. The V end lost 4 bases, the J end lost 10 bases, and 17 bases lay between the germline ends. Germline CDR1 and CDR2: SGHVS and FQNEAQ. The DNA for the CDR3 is TGTGCCAGCAGCTGGGGGACTCTTGGTCGGTCACCCCTCCACTTT. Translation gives CASSWGTLGRSPLHF.

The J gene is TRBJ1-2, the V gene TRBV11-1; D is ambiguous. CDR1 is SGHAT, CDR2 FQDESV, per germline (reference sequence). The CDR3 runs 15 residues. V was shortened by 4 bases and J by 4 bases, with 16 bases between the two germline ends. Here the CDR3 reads CASSSLVGKGYGYTF. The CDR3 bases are TGTGCCAGCAGCTCATTGGTAGGGAAGGGCTATGGCTACACCTTC.

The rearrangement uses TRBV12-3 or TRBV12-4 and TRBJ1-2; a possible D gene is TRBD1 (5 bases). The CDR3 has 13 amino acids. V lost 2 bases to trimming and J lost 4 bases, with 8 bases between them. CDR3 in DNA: TGTGCCAGCAGTTTACAGGGAGTCTATGGCTACACCTTC. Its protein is CASSLQGVYGYTF.

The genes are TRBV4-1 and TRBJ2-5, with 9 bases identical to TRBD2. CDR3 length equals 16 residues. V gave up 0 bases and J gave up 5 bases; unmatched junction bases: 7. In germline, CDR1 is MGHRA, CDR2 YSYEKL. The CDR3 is CASSQELAGGPETQYF. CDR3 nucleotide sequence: TGCGCCAGCAGCCAAGAGCTGGCGGGGGGGCCCGAGACCCAGTACTTC.

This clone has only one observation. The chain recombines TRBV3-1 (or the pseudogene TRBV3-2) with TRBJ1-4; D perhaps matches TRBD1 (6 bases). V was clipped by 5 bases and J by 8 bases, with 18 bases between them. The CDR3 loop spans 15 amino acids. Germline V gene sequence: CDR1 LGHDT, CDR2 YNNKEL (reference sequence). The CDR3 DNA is TGTGCCAGCAGCAGTGCTGGGGGGGCAGGGGAAAAACTGTTTTTT. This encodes CASSSAGGAGEKLFF.

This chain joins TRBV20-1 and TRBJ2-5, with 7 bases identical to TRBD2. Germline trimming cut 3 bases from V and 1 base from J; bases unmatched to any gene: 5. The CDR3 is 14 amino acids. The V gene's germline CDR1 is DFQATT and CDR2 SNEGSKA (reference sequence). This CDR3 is CSASIAGVQETQYF. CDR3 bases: TGCAGTGCTAGTATTGCGGGGGTCCAAGAGACCCAGTACTTC.

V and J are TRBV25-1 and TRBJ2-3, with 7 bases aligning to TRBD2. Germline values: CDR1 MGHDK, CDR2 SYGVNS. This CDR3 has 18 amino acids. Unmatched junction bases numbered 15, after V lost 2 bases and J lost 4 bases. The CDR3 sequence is CASSEPQESSGEADTQYF. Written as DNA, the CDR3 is TGTGCCAGCAGTGAACCCCAAGAATCGAGCGGGGAAGCAGATACGCAGTATTTT. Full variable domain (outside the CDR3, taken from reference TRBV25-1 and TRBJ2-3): EADIYQTPRYLVIGTGKKITLECSQTMGHDKMYWYQQDPGMELHLIHYSYGVNSTEKGDLSSESTVSRIRTEHFPLTLESARPSHTSQYLCASSEPQESSGEADTQYFGPGTRLTVL.

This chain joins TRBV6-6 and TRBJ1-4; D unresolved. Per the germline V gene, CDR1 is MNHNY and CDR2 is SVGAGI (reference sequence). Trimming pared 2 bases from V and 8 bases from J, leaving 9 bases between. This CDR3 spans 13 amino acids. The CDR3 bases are TGTGCCAGCAGTTACGGCAGAAGGGAAAAACTGTTTTTT. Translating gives CASSYGRREKLFF.

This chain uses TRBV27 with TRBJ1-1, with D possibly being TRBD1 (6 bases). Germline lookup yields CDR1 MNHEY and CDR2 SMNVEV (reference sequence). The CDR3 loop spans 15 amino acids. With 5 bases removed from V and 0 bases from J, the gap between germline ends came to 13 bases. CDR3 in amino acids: CASSLEGGVNTEAFF. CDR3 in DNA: TGTGCCAGCAGTCTCGAGGGGGGCGTGAACACTGAAGCTTTCTTT.

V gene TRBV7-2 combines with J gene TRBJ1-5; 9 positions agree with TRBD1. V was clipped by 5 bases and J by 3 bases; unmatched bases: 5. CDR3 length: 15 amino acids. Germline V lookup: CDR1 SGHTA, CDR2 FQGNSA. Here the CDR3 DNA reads TGTGCCAGCAGCGCCGGGACAGGGCTCAATCAGCCCCAGCATTTT. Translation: CASSAGTGLNQPQHF.

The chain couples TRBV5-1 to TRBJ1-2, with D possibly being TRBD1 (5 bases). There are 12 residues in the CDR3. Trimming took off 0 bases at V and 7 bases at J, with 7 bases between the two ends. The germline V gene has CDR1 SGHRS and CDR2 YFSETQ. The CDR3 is CASSLDGGGYTF. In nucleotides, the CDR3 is TGCGCCAGCAGCTTGGACGGGGGTGGCTACACCTTC. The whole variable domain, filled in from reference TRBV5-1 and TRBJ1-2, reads KAGVTQTPRYLIKTRGQQVTLSCSPISGHRSVSWYQQTPGQGLQFLFEYFSETQRNKGNFPGRFSGRQFSNSRSEMNVSTLELGDSALYLCASSLDGGGYTFGSGTRLTVV.

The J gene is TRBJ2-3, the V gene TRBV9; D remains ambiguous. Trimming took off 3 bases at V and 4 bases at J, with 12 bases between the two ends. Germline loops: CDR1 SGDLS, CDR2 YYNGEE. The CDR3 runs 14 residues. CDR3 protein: CASSARLYPDTQYF. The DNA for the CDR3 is TGTGCCAGCAGCGCCCGGTTATATCCAGATACGCAGTATTTT.

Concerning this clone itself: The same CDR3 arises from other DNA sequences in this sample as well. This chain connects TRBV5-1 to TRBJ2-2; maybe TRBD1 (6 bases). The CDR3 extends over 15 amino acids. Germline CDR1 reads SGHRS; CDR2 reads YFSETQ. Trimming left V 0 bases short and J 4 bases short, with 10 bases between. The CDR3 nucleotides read TGCGCCAGCAGCTTGGCCCAAGGGGGCACCGGGGAGCTGTTTTTT. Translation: CASSLAQGGTGELFF.

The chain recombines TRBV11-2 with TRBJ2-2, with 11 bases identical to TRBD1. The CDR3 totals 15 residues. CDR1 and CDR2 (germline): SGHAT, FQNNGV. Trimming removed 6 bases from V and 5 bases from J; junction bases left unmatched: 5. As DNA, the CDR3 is TGTGCCAGCAGAGCCGGGACAGGGGGAACCGGGGAGCTGTTTTTT. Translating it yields CASRAGTGGTGELFF. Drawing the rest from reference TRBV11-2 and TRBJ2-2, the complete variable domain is EAGVAQSPRYKIIEKRQSVAFWCNPISGHATLYWYQQILGQGPKLLIQFQNNGVVDDSQLPKDRFSAERLKGVDSTLKIQPAKLEDSAVYLCASRAGTGGTGELFFGEGSRLTVL.

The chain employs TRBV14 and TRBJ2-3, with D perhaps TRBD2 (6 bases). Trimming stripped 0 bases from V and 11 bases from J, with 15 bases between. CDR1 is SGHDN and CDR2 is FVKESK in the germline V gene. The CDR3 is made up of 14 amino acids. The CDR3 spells CASSQDLSSAEQYF. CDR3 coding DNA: TGTGCCAGCAGCCAAGATCTATCTAGCGCAGAGCAGTATTTT. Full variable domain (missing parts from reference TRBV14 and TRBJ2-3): EAGVTQFPSHSVIEKGQTVTLRCDPISGHDNLYWYRRVMGKEIKFLLHFVKESKQDESGMPNNRFLAERTGGTYSTLKVQPAELEDSGVYFCASSQDLSSAEQYFGPGTRLTVL.

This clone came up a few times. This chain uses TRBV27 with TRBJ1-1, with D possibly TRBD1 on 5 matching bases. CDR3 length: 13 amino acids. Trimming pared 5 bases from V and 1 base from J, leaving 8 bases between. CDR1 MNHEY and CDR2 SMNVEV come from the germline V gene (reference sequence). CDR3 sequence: CASSPQGNTEAFF. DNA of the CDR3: TGTGCCAGCAGTCCTCAGGGGAACACTGAAGCTTTCTTT.

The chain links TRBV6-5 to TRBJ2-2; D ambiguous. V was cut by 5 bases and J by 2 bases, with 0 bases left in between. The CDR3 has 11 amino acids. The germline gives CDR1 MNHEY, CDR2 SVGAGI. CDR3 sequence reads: CASSNTGELFF. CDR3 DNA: TGTGCCAGCAGTAACACCGGGGAGCTGTTTTTT.

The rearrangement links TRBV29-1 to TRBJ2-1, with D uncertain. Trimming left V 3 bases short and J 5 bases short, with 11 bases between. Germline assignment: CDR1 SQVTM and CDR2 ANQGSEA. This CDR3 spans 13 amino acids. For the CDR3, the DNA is TGCAGCGTTGACACTGCCAACAACAATGAGCAGTTCTTC. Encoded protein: CSVDTANNNEQFF.

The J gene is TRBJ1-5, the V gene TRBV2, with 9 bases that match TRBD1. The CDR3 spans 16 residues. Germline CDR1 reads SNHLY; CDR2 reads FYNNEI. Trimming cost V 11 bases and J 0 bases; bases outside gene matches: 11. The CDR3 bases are TGTGCCTGCCGGGACAGGGACTTTGATAGCAATCAGCCCCAGCATTTT. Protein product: CACRDRDFDSNQPQHF.

Written as DNA, the CDR3 is TGTGCCAGCAGTTACTCGAACGGGGTGACTGAAGCTTTCTTT. Protein product: CASSYSNGVTEAFF. The gene calls are TRBV6-5 and TRBJ1-1; D uncertain. CDR3 length equals 14 residues. Germline-derived CDR1 and CDR2 are MNHEY and SVGAGI. V was cut by 0 bases and J by 5 bases, with 10 bases left in between.

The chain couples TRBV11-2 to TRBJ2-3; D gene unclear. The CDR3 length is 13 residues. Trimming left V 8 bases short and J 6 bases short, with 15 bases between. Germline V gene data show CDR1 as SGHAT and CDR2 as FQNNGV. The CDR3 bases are TGTGCCAGCTGTGTGACACCTCGGGATACGCAGTATTTT. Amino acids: CASCVTPRDTQYF.

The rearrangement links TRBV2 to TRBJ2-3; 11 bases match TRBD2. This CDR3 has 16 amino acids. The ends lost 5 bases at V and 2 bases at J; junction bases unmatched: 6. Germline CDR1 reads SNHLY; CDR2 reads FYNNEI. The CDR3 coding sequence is TGTGCCAGCAGTATTCCTAGCGGGGGGACCACAGATACGCAGTATTTT. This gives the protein CASSIPSGGTTDTQYF. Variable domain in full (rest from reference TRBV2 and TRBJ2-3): EPEVTQTPSHQVTQMGQEVILRCVPISNHLYFYWYRQILGQKVEFLVSFYNNEISEKSEIFDDQFSVERPDGSNFTLKIRSTKLEDSAMYFCASSIPSGGTTDTQYFGPGTRLTVL.

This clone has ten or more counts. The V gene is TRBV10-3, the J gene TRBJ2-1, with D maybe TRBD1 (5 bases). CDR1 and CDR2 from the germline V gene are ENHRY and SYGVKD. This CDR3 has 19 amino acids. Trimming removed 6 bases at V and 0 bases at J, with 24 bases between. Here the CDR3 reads CAIRPGWAATRSSYNEQFF. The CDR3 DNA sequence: TGTGCCATCAGGCCAGGGTGGGCGGCCACCAGGAGCTCCTACAATGAGCAGTTCTTC.

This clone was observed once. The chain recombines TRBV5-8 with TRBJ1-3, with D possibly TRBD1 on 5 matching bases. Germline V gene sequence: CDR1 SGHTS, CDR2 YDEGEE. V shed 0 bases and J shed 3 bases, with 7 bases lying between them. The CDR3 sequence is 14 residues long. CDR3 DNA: TGTGCCAGCAGCTTGGAACAGGATGGAAACACCATATATTTT. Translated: CASSLEQDGNTIYF.

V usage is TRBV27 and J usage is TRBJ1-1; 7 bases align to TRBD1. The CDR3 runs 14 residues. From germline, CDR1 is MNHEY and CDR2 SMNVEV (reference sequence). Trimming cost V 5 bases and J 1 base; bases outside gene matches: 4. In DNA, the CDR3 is TGTGCCAGCAGTCTTCGACAGGGGAACACTGAAGCTTTCTTT. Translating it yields CASSLRQGNTEAFF.

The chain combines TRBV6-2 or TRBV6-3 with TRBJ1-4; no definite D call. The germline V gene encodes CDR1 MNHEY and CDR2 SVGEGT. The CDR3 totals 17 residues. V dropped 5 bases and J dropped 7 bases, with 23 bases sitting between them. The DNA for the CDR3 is TGTGCCAGCAGTCCACGGCAGGTCGCCCCAGCGGGTGAAAAACTGTTTTTT. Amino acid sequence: CASSPRQVAPAGEKLFF.

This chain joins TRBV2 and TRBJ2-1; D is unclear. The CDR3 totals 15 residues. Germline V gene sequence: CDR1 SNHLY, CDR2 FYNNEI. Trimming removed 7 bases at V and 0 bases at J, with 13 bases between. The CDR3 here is CASKGIMGSYNEQFF. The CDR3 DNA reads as TGTGCCAGCAAGGGTATCATGGGCTCCTACAATGAGCAGTTCTTC.

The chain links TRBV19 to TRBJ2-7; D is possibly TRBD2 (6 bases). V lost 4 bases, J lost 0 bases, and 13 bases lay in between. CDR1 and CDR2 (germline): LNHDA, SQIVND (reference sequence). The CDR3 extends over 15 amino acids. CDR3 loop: CASSNLWGGSYEQYF. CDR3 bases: TGTGCCAGTAGTAACCTTTGGGGAGGCTCCTACGAGCAGTACTTC.